Included here is one T cell receptor (beta chain) sequence, with context. The CDR3 has 16 residues. Germline V gene sequence: CDR1 SGHNT, CDR2 YENEEA. Trimming removed 5 bases from V and 2 bases from J; junction bases left unmatched: 5. This entry is derived from a study of blood T cell repertoires in COVID-19. Study background: Samples of COVID-19 (acute and convalescent) were obtained from the United States, Italy and Spain. From T cells, B-cell-depleted T cells, or PBMCs came the material, which was cDNA or gDNA.

Authors' methods: The assay estimated nucleated cells by amplifying reference gene primers. The table came from immunoSEQ multiplex PCR; TCRdb's copy has only in-frame clones and leaves some out. The DNA gave D and trimming, while V, J and clone size come from that table. The table includes about 360,000 clones, around 87% detected once. This TCR came from a human donor in a cohort sampled during active COVID-19. What was sequenced was peripheral blood. The rearrangement uses TRBV11-3 and TRBJ2-5, with 13 bases identical to TRBD2. CDR3 nucleotides: TGTGCCAGCAGCCCCGGACTAGCGGGGGCACAAGAGACCCAGTACTTC. Amino acids: CASSPGLAGAQETQYF.